A single T cell receptor (beta chain) is shown here with its context. This entry belongs to a study of T cells in Graves' hyperthyroidism and ophthalmopathy. V was cut by 1 base and J by 1 base, with 11 bases left in between. The CDR3 is made up of 15 amino acids. The V gene's germline CDR1 is MDHEN and CDR2 SYDVKM. Amplified TCR beta CDR3 regions derived from RNA transcripts. A set of HTBI primers served as the primers for a first-round RT-PCR of the TCR CDR3. TCRdb re-called the multiplex PCR reads with MiXCR, one entry per CDR3 protein. Of some 690,000 distinct CDR3 sequences listed, roughly a sixth are singletons. Those with hyperthyroidism were 18 to 65 years old, newly diagnosed, and ill for under 2 months.

The sequenced sample consisted of blood. The sequence was obtained from a man aged 50-59 years with Graves' hyperthyroidism. The rearrangement joins TRBV28 to TRBJ2-7, with D maybe TRBD2 (6 bases). The CDR3 nucleotides read TGTGCCAGCAGTTTATTCGTGACTAGTTCCTACGAGCAGTACTTC. It yields the protein CASSLFVTSSYEQYF.